This TCR beta chain was profiled in a study of OX40 agonist ivuxolimab in advanced cancers. Only in-frame clones appear in the TCRdb table, and some are missing; sequencing was by immunoSEQ multiplex PCR. The table records 77,000 or so clones, around 91% of them present only once. The V gene's germline CDR1 is KGHSH and CDR2 LQKENI. The CDR3 is made up of 14 amino acids. Between the trimmed V and J ends, which lost 4 bases and 9 bases, there was a span of 17 bases. The sample consisted of CD4+ or CD8+ T cells sorted from blood, taken in a trial of the OX40 agonist ivuxolimab. The V gene is TRBV18, the J gene TRBJ2-3; maybe TRBD2 (6 bases). The clonotype originates from an adult with an advanced solid tumor such as melanoma, head and neck, liver or kidney cancer. The CDR3 region has the DNA TGTGCCAGCTCACTGGAAGGAGGGGCAGGAACGCAGTATTTT. It yields the protein CASSLEGGAGTQYF.